Here is one T cell receptor (beta chain) with its context. This clone was observed a single time. Which antigen it targets is not known. No per-base quality is available; no much larger clone lies one base away. Collaborating institutions collected whole blood in K2EDTA tubes following their own protocols. For TCRbeta analysis, collaborators shipped samples as frozen whole blood, isolated PBMCs, or DNA extracted from either of those sample types. TCRbeta CDR3 regions were amplified from genomic DNA by means of the immunoSEQ Assay, a bias-controlled multiplex PCR. Processing in the source paper ran as follows. Nucleated cell counts per sample were estimated from amplification of reference gene primers within the assay. To quantify the absolute abundance of each unique TCRbeta CDR3 rearrangement, sequence reads were collapsed and filtered. For each sample, productive Simpson clonality was calculated as the square root of Simpson's diversity index over productive rearrangements. In its TCRdb copy, this immuneACCESS table keeps in-frame sequences only and misses some clones. Where compared with another copy, unresolved V genes explain less than half of these, and the others have no known cause. For V, J and clone size, that table is used; D and trimming come from the DNA. In this sample the table shows a few hundred thousand clones, around four fifths of which occur a single time. Of the sample, roughly 1.1% falls within the top ten clones.

These data come from a study of blood T cell repertoires in COVID-19 (dated by TCRdb to 2020 to 2022). As for the study more broadly: Samples from collaborators originated in the United States, Italy and Spain and spanned both the acute and convalescent phases of COVID-19. The material from the prospective study consisted of cDNA or gDNA derived from T cells, B-cell-depleted T cells, or PBMCs. Subjects who had been exposed to COVID-19, were actively infected with it, or had recovered from it provided the deeply sampled blood TCRbeta repertoires that made up the dataset. The repertoires were released in a freely available public database meant as a resource for research on the immune response to SARS-CoV-2. Samples were obtained from the ongoing ImmuneRACE study (first 160 participants) and from 1,254 subjects provided by 6 global collaborators. A de-identified subject ID, COVID-19 status, age in years and sex were almost always included in the sample metadata. Where available, HLA class I and class II types were obtained from metadata supplied by the sample provider rather than from assay-based typing.

What the authors observed across the whole study: Clinical and demographic metadata were provided uncurated, with the amount varying by source and participant.

In the germline V gene, CDR1 corresponds to SNHLY and CDR2 to FYNNEI. V lost 2 bases and J lost 6 bases; the stretch between them is 11 bases long. The cysteine opens and the phenylalanine closes a CDR3 of 14 amino acids. CDR3 DNA is the only sequence kept; it has 42 bases, read in frame from the first base. The V and J segments used are TRBV2 and TRBJ1-5; confidence is insufficient to name the D gene. The sequence was collected from a woman between 45 and 60 years old with acute or convalescent COVID-19. The sample was peripheral blood. For the CDR3, the sequence is CASSELDSSQPQHF. The sequenced DNA: TGTGCCAGCAGTGAACTCGATAGTAGTCAGCCCCAGCATTTT.